Below are 10 T cell receptor beta chains sequenced from a single sample in a study of shared clonotypes between healthy human individuals. Method: immunoSEQ multiplex PCR; TCRdb's copy keeps in-frame clones and lacks some. Of some 380,000 clones in the sample, about 96% are singletons; the top ten hold 0.25% to 0.35%. The material sequenced was memory CD8+ T cells sorted from blood. Subset specified: CD45RO+ cells pooled with CCR7-negative TemRA cells. The receptors stem from a man aged 25 to 45 in good health.

The gene calls are TRBV6-5 and TRBJ2-7; 10 bases agree with TRBD2. Germline V lookup: CDR1 MNHEY, CDR2 SVGAGI. V lost 3 bases and J lost 3; bases outside the gene matches: 5. The CDR3 has 15 residues. The CDR3 DNA is TGTGCCAGCAGTTATACTGCTAGCGGGGGCTACGAGCAGTACTTC. This encodes CASSYTASGGYEQYF.

This chain connects TRBV10-3 to TRBJ2-7; D call uncertain. CDR1 is ENHRY, CDR2 SYGVKD, per germline. V was clipped by 2 bases and J by 5 bases, with 7 bases between them. The CDR3 runs to 12 residues. The CDR3 loop is CAISEQAHEQYF. CDR3 bases: TGTGCCATCAGTGAGCAAGCGCACGAGCAGTACTTC.

This clone was counted once. This sequence joins TRBV10-3 and TRBJ2-7, with 9 bases aligning to TRBD1. Germline values: CDR1 ENHRY, CDR2 SYGVKD. Trimming cost V 3 bases and J 5 bases; bases outside gene matches: 5. The CDR3 loop spans 14 amino acids. This CDR3 is CAISDGTGPHEQYF. The CDR3 region has the DNA TGTGCCATCAGTGACGGGACAGGGCCTCACGAGCAGTACTTC.

This clone appeared once. V and J are TRBV29-1 and TRBJ1-2, with a possible D match to TRBD1 (6 bases). Between the trimmed V and J ends, which lost 4 bases and 0 bases, there was a span of 9 bases. The CDR3 sequence is 13 residues long. Germline values: CDR1 SQVTM, CDR2 ANQGSEA. CDR3 region: CSVVNRANYGYTF. The CDR3 nucleotides read TGCAGCGTTGTAAACAGGGCTAACTATGGCTACACCTTC.

V and J are TRBV29-1 and TRBJ1-1, with unresolved D. Trimming took 4 bases from V and 4 from J, leaving 4 bases between them. The V gene's germline CDR1 is SQVTM and CDR2 ANQGSEA. The CDR3 is 10 amino acids. DNA of the CDR3: TGCAGCGTTGGGCGCACTGAAGCTTTCTTT. This gives the protein CSVGRTEAFF.

The chain recombines TRBV9 with TRBJ2-1, with D uncertain. V shed 0 bases and J shed 0 bases, with 4 bases lying between them. Germline CDR1 is SGDLS and CDR2 is YYNGEE. CDR3 length: 14 amino acids. CDR3 coding DNA: TGTGCCAGCAGCGTAGAGACCTCCTACAATGAGCAGTTCTTC. Encoded protein: CASSVETSYNEQFF.

V is TRBV30 and J is TRBJ2-4, with 15 bases lining up with TRBD2. The CDR3 is made up of 22 amino acids. Germline assignment: CDR1 GTSNPN and CDR2 SVGIG (reference sequence). Trimming cost V 3 bases and J 0 bases; bases outside gene matches: 18. The CDR3 DNA follows: TGTGCCTGGAGCCAGTTCGGGACTAGCGGGAGGCAGACTTTGAAAGCCAAAAACATTCAGTACTTC. Residues: CAWSQFGTSGRQTLKAKNIQYF.

The rearrangement uses TRBV28 and TRBJ2-7; D call uncertain. The CDR3 length is 14 residues. Germline CDR1 MDHEN, CDR2 SYDVKM. V shed 2 bases and J shed 2 bases, with 10 bases lying between them. The CDR3 DNA reads as TGTGCCAGCAGTTTAACGAACAAACCCTACGAGCAGTACTTC. Translating gives CASSLTNKPYEQYF.

J is TRBJ2-3 and V is TRBV6-5; 7 nucleotides line up with TRBD2. Germline CDR1 MNHEY, CDR2 SVGAGI. CDR3 length equals 14 residues. V was pared by 5 bases and J by 1 base, with 3 bases of the junction left unmatched. CDR3 coding DNA: TGTGCCAGCAGTGAGGGGAGGGGCACAGATACGCAGTATTTT. Its translation is CASSEGRGTDTQYF.

The genes are TRBV18 and TRBJ2-1; D remains unclear. The length of the CDR3 is 15 residues. The V and J ends lost 2 bases and 0 bases respectively, with 8 bases between them. Germline V gene sequence: CDR1 KGHSH, CDR2 LQKENI. CDR3 sequence: CASSPALLSYNEQFF. Written as DNA, the CDR3 is TGTGCCAGCTCACCAGCCTTGCTCTCCTACAATGAGCAGTTCTTC.